The next 5 T cell receptor beta chains were all read from a single sample in a study of post-analysis software for immune sequencing data. Their specific antigens are unknown. The authors incorporated unique molecular identifiers into the TCR beta cDNA libraries. Each CDR3 protein gets one entry after TCRdb re-called the PCR reads with MiXCR. The repertoire holds a few hundred thousand distinct CDR3 sequences, roughly 36% seen once, with around 15% in the top ten. Study-wide points: In patients, TRBV5-6, TRBV5-1 and TRBV20-1 belonged to five TRBV segments found more frequently than in controls.

Sequenced material: blood. These receptors all stem from a girl between 10 and 17 years old with multiple sclerosis.

Remarks on this clonotype: The CDR3 does not end in the conserved phenylalanine or tryptophan, so this is likely a read error. The genes are TRBV11-1 and TRBJ2-1; 8 nucleotides line up with TRBD2. There are 15 residues in the CDR3. Trimming at V came to 5 bases and at J to 4 bases, leaving 7 bases not matched to a gene. Germline-derived CDR1 and CDR2 are SGHAT and FQDESV (reference sequence). CDR3 sequence: CASSERGTKYNEQFV. As DNA, the CDR3 is TGTGCCAGCAGCGAGCGGGGGACCAAGTACAATGAGCAGTTCGTC.

V usage is TRBV7-9 and J usage is TRBJ2-7; D gene ambiguous. CDR1 and CDR2 from the germline V gene are SEHNR and FQNEAQ (reference sequence). V lost 5 bases to trimming and J lost 5 bases, with 10 bases between them. CDR3 length equals 12 residues. The CDR3 bases are TGTGCCAGCAGCCCCTCTGTGAACGAGCAGTACTTC. Amino acids: CASSPSVNEQYF.

V is TRBV7-8 and J is TRBJ1-6; possibly TRBD1 for D (5 bases). Deletions cut 1 base from V and 8 bases from J, with 12 bases between. The CDR3 is 15 amino acids. The germline V gene encodes CDR1 SGHVS and CDR2 FQNEAQ. The CDR3 nucleotides are TGTGCCAGCAGCTTAGTTTTCAGGGCGGATTCACCCCTCCACTTT. This translates into CASSLVFRADSPLHF.

The rearrangement joins TRBV7-2 to TRBJ2-5; maybe TRBD2 (6 bases). There are 13 residues in the CDR3. V was cut by 5 bases and J by 5 bases, with 12 bases left in between. CDR1 SGHTA and CDR2 FQGNSA come from the germline V gene. The CDR3 DNA reads TGTGCCAGCAGCCCTCCGGGAGCTGAGACCCAGTACTTC. Translated, it gives CASSPPGAETQYF. Drawing the rest from reference TRBV7-2 and TRBJ2-5, the complete variable domain is GAGVSQSPSNKVTEKGKDVELRCDPISGHTALYWYRQSLGQGLEFLIYFQGNSAPDKSGLPSDRFSAERTGGSVSTLTIQRTQQEDSAVYLCASSPPGAETQYFGPGTRLLVL.

The chain joins TRBV7-9 to TRBJ2-1; possibly TRBD1 for D (5 bases). CDR3 length equals 12 residues. Germline CDR1 and CDR2: SEHNR and FQNEAQ (reference sequence). Trimming took off 8 bases at V and 9 bases at J, with 14 bases between the two ends. CDR3 sequence (DNA): TGTGCCAGCTCGTATGGGGCCAGTGAGCAGTTCTTC. It is translated as CASSYGASEQFF. Full variable domain (outside the CDR3, taken from reference TRBV7-9 and TRBJ2-1): DTGVSQNPRHKITKRGQNVTFRCDPISEHNRLYWYRQTLGQGPEFLTYFQNEAQLEKSRLLSDRFSAERPKGSFSTLEIQRTEQGDSAMYLCASSYGASEQFFGPGTRLTVL.